Sequencing of this T cell receptor beta chain was carried out in a study of identical twins. TCRdb analysed the 5' RACE reads with MiXCR anew, one entry per CDR3 protein. The data contain nearly 900,000 distinct CDR3 sequences, roughly an eighth of them singletons. Regarding the study as a whole: Modelling approaches yielded underestimates of out-of-frame TCR alpha sharing between monozygotic twins.

Trimming removed 7 bases from V and 2 bases from J; junction bases left unmatched: 11. The CDR3 is 16 amino acids. Germline values: CDR1 SGHAT, CDR2 FQNNGV. This clonotype was detected only once. As yet, its antigen is unknown. This sample also appeared in a second study, on yellow fever vaccine responses in identical twins.

This rearrangement joins TRBV11-2 to TRBJ2-1; 7 bases agree with TRBD1. The sample consisted of PBMCs. This clonotype originated in a woman aged 18-29 years in good health. The CDR3 is CASTDPGTVTYNEQFF. The CDR3 DNA follows: TGTGCCAGCACCGACCCGGGGACAGTAACCTACAATGAGCAGTTCTTC.